The clone carrying this T cell receptor beta chain has just a few counts. One entry per CDR3 protein results from TCRdb running MiXCR on the 5' RACE reads. The table records 500,000 to 700,000 distinct CDR3 sequences, 19% of them present only once. This sample is part of a study of T cells after yellow fever vaccination. The V and J ends lost 4 bases and 1 base respectively, with 8 bases between them. The CDR3 is made up of 14 amino acids. From germline, CDR1 is LNHDA and CDR2 SQIVND (reference sequence). The chain couples TRBV19 to TRBJ2-1; D is unresolved. Sequencing used PBMCs, obtained 15 days after the yellow fever booster vaccination. The clonotype comes from a man between 25 and 39 years old who received the YFV17D yellow fever vaccine. This CDR3 is CASSNGNSYNEQFF. In DNA form, the CDR3 reads TGTGCCAGTAGTAATGGCAATTCCTACAATGAGCAGTTCTTC. Full variable domain (outside the CDR3, taken from reference TRBV19 and TRBJ2-1): DGGITQSPKYLFRKEGQNVTLSCEQNLNHDAMYWYRQDPGQGLRLIYYSQIVNDFQKGDIAEGYSVSREKKESFPLTVTSAQKNPTAFYLCASSNGNSYNEQFFGPGTRLTVL.